The 6 T cell receptor beta chains listed next were all sequenced from one sample in a study of neurological immune-mediated disorders. TCRdb reanalysed the 5' RACE reads using MiXCR and keeps one entry per CDR3 protein. The repertoire holds about 81,000 distinct CDR3 sequences, with 4.3% as singletons. Time point described: longitudinal time-point 3. The material sequenced was PBMCs. Receptors were obtained from an older woman with multiple sclerosis.

This clonotype has a count of ten or more. The V and J genes are TRBV20-1 and TRBJ1-4; no clear D. Germline CDR1 is DFQATT and CDR2 is SNEGSKA (reference sequence). The CDR3 is 13 amino acids. The V gene lost 3 bases and the J gene lost 3 bases, with 8 bases spanning the gap. The CDR3 DNA sequence: TGCAGTGCTAGGGTGGGTGCTAATGAAAAACTGTTTTTT. It translates to CSARVGANEKLFF.

This clonotype was observed many times. J is TRBJ2-7 and V is TRBV28, with TRBD2 as a possible D gene (6 bases). This CDR3 is built from 14 residues. Germline CDR1 and CDR2: MDHEN and SYDVKM. V lost 7 bases, J lost 2 bases, and 15 bases lay in between. The CDR3 region has the DNA TGTGCCAGCAAAGATGGGGGGAAGACCTACGAGCAGTACTTC. This gives the protein CASKDGGKTYEQYF. The full variable domain, rest sourced from reference TRBV28 and TRBJ2-7, is DVKVTQSSRYLVKRTGEKVFLECVQDMDHENMFWYRQDPGLGLRLIYFSYDVKMKEKGDIPEGYSVSREKKERFSLILESASTNQTSMYLCASKDGGKTYEQYFGPGTRLTVT.

At least ten counts were recorded for this clonotype. The chain employs TRBV5-1 and TRBJ2-2; 7 bases align to TRBD2. The length of the CDR3 is 15 residues. Germline V gene lookup returns CDR1 SGHRS and CDR2 YFSETQ. V lost 3 bases, J lost 1 base, and 3 bases stayed unmatched. CDR3 sequence reads: CASSSGGLNTGELFF. The CDR3, as DNA: TGCGCCAGCAGCTCGGGGGGTCTGAACACCGGGGAGCTGTTTTTT.

This clonotype came up many times. The chain employs TRBV5-1 and TRBJ2-5, with a weak D call TRBD2 (6 bases). Germline CDR1 SGHRS, CDR2 YFSETQ. This CDR3 has 15 amino acids. V was cut by 1 base and J by 5 bases, with 15 bases left in between. CDR3 nucleotides: TGCGCCAGCAGCTTGCCTTCGGGAGCGGAGGAGACCCAGTACTTC. Protein product: CASSLPSGAEETQYF.

Many counts were recorded for this clonotype. The chain recombines TRBV20-1 with TRBJ2-7, with 9 bases fitting TRBD1. The CDR3 contains 14 residues. Per germline, CDR1 DFQATT and CDR2 SNEGSKA (reference sequence). The V and J ends lost 7 bases and 1 base, in that order; junction bases with no gene match: 8. The CDR3 DNA is TGCAGTGGGAGAACCGGGACAGGGTCCTACGAGCAGTACTTC. Encoded protein: CSGRTGTGSYEQYF.

This clonotype was seen many times. The chain combines TRBV27 with TRBJ1-5; no firm D call. This CDR3 region has 14 residues. Trimming removed 6 bases from V and 3 bases from J, with 12 bases in between. CDR1 and CDR2 from the germline V gene are MNHEY and SMNVEV (reference sequence). The CDR3 here is CASRSDRPNQPQHF. The CDR3 DNA reads as TGTGCCAGCAGGAGCGACCGTCCCAATCAGCCCCAGCATTTT.